What follows are 23 T cell receptor beta chains derived from one specimen sequenced in a study of blood T cell repertoires in COVID-19 (TCRdb year 2020). The library came from the immunoSEQ multiplex PCR assay. TCRdb retrieved this table from immuneACCESS and kept in-frame rearrangements only. Not all clones are present; in checked studies, unresolved V genes account for under half, and no reason is known for the remainder. The sample includes about 83,000 clones, with roughly 80% observed a single time. The biggest ten clones account for around 16% of the sample. Sequencing was performed on peripheral blood. The receptors originated from a woman of 80 years or more with acute or convalescent COVID-19.

The J gene is TRBJ1-3, the V gene TRBV6-5; weak D call: TRBD1 (5 bases). CDR1 and CDR2 from the germline V gene are MNHEY and SVGAGI. Trimming pared 7 bases from V and 2 bases from J, leaving 9 bases between. The CDR3 is 13 residues long. The CDR3 loop is CASTGKTGNTIYF. CDR3 DNA sequence: TGTGCCAGCACAGGGAAAACTGGAAACACCATATATTTT.

This clone was counted only a few times. The gene calls are TRBV18 and TRBJ2-5; a weak D match, TRBD1 (7 bases). V was trimmed by 0 bases and J by 4 bases, leaving 9 bases between them. CDR3 length: 14 residues. Germline V CDR1 and CDR2: KGHSH, LQKENI. The CDR3 nucleotides read TGTGCCAGCTCACCACCTCAGGGGGGAGAGACCCAGTACTTC. Translating gives CASSPPQGGETQYF.

The chain joins TRBV9 to TRBJ1-4, with D uncertain. Germline V gene lookup returns CDR1 SGDLS and CDR2 YYNGEE. The CDR3 contains 15 residues. V dropped 3 bases and J dropped 0 bases, with 9 bases sitting between them. The CDR3 coding sequence is TGTGCCAGCAGCGGCGAACTAGCAACTAATGAAAAACTGTTTTTT. This codes for CASSGELATNEKLFF.

This chain links TRBV4-1 with TRBJ2-5, with 10 bases lining up with TRBD2. This CDR3 has 19 residues. Germline values: CDR1 MGHRA, CDR2 YSYEKL. V shed 7 bases and J 7 bases; nucleotides not matched to a gene: 24. The CDR3 coding sequence is TGCGCCAGCACCAAGGACCTTCTAGCGGGGGATCCCTCCCGGGGGACCCAGTACTTC. Protein sequence: CASTKDLLAGDPSRGTQYF.

The genes are TRBV12-5 and TRBJ1-5; D possibly corresponds to TRBD1 (6 bases). The CDR3 consists of 18 residues. CDR1 is LGHNT and CDR2 is FRNRAP in the germline V gene. The V and J ends lost 0 bases and 1 base respectively, with 16 bases between them. CDR3 amino acids: CASGLVSPQGLSNQPQHF. CDR3 bases: TGTGCTAGTGGTTTGGTATCACCCCAGGGGCTAAGCAATCAGCCCCAGCATTTT.

The gene calls are TRBV5-4 and TRBJ1-1; a weak D match, TRBD1 (5 bases). Per germline, CDR1 SGHNT and CDR2 YYREEE (reference sequence). Trimming shortened V by 5 bases and J by 1 base, and 15 bases separated the two germline ends. The CDR3 loop spans 15 amino acids. CDR3 coding DNA: TGTGCCAGCAGACGGGGACTAGGGGAGAACACTGAAGCTTTCTTT. This encodes CASRRGLGENTEAFF.

The chain combines TRBV3-1 (or the pseudogene TRBV3-2) with TRBJ1-5; TRBD1 matches 7 bases. CDR3 length equals 15 residues. V shed 1 base, J shed 4 bases, and the junction held 4 bases outside the gene matches. CDR1 is LGHDT, CDR2 YNNKEL, per germline (reference sequence). The CDR3 protein is CASSQGTGVNQPQHF. CDR3 bases: TGTGCCAGCAGCCAAGGGACAGGAGTTAATCAGCCCCAGCATTTT.

The gene calls are TRBV6-6 and TRBJ2-7; TRBD2 might be the D (5 bases). V lost 6 bases and J 5 bases, leaving 17 bases between the germline ends. The CDR3 has 14 amino acids. CDR1 MNHNY and CDR2 SVGAGI come from the germline V gene (reference sequence). This chain's CDR3 is CASRPIGPRDEQYF. Written as DNA, the CDR3 is TGTGCCAGCAGACCCATCGGGCCGCGGGACGAGCAGTACTTC.

This clone was recorded once. The chain links TRBV18 to TRBJ1-5; no reliable D call. The CDR3 consists of 15 residues. Germline-derived CDR1 and CDR2 are KGHSH and LQKENI. The V end lost 6 bases, the J end lost 4 bases, and 16 bases lay between the germline ends. CDR3 residues: CASSGNNGENQPQHF. CDR3 DNA: TGTGCCAGCTCTGGTAATAACGGGGAAAATCAGCCCCAGCATTTT.

The chain employs TRBV6-2 or TRBV6-3 and TRBJ2-1; TRBD2 agrees at 14 bases. Germline-derived CDR1 and CDR2 are MNHEY and SVGEGT. The V gene end was trimmed by 2 bases and the J gene end by 9 bases; junction bases not matched to a gene: 9. The CDR3 sequence is 17 residues long. Here the CDR3 DNA reads TGTGCCAGCAGTTACGCCAGGACTAGCGGGGGGCGAGGTGAGCAGTTCTTC. Its translation: CASSYARTSGGRGEQFF.

This clone was observed once. The rearrangement uses TRBV5-1 and TRBJ1-5, with a possible D match to TRBD1 (5 bases). Between the trimmed V and J ends, which lost 2 bases and 5 bases, there was a span of 8 bases. Germline lookup yields CDR1 SGHRS and CDR2 YFSETQ. The CDR3 has 13 amino acids. The CDR3 DNA is TGCGCCAGCAGCTTAACAGGTGATCAGCCCCAGCATTTT. Encoded protein: CASSLTGDQPQHF.

The chain employs TRBV11-2 and TRBJ1-2; 8 nucleotides line up with TRBD1. Per the germline V gene, CDR1 is SGHAT and CDR2 is FQNNGV. The CDR3 extends over 19 amino acids. The J segment lost 5 bases and the V segment lost 3 bases, leaving 20 bases of the junction unmatched. CDR3 sequence: CASSFGLTGTGPWRYGYTF. The CDR3 DNA sequence: TGTGCCAGCAGCTTTGGGCTGACCGGGACAGGCCCCTGGAGATATGGCTACACCTTC.

This clone appeared a single time. V and J are TRBV18 and TRBJ2-5; 7 bases are a match to TRBD1. Looked up from germline, CDR1 is KGHSH and CDR2 is LQKENI. V dropped 5 bases and J dropped 2; count of bases not matched to a gene: 2. CDR3 length equals 13 residues. CDR3 protein: CASSNRGQETQYF. The DNA of the CDR3 is TGTGCCAGCTCAAACAGGGGTCAAGAGACCCAGTACTTC.

The chain has TRBV11-1 and TRBJ2-1; D ambiguous. Germline CDR1 and CDR2: SGHAT and FQDESV (reference sequence). The CDR3 length is 14 residues. V lost 1 base, J lost 3 bases, and 7 bases lay in between. This CDR3 is CASSLGGSYNEQFF. CDR3 bases: TGTGCCAGCAGCTTAGGTGGCAGCTACAATGAGCAGTTCTTC.

The chain uses TRBV2 and TRBJ2-2; TRBD1 aligns across 12 bases. The CDR3 runs 16 residues. Germline CDR1 SNHLY, CDR2 FYNNEI. V gave up 6 bases and J gave up 6 bases; unmatched junction bases: 8. The DNA of the CDR3 is TGTGCCAGCAGCGGGACAGGGGGCAGTTCAGCCGGGGAGCTGTTTTTT. Protein product: CASSGTGGSSAGELFF.

The V call is TRBV9, the J call TRBJ2-2, with 13 bases lining up with TRBD2. CDR1 is SGDLS and CDR2 is YYNGEE in the germline V gene. The CDR3 loop spans 16 amino acids. V was pared by 0 bases and J by 5 bases, with 1 base of the junction left unmatched. In DNA, the CDR3 is TGTGCCAGCAGCGTAGGGACTAGCGGGGGTACCGGGGAGCTGTTTTTT. Amino acids: CASSVGTSGGTGELFF.

V usage is TRBV6-6 and J usage is TRBJ1-1, with D possibly being TRBD1 (5 bases). Per the germline V gene, CDR1 is MNHNY and CDR2 is SVGAGI (reference sequence). This CDR3 is built from 14 residues. The ends were cut back, 2 bases at V and 7 bases at J, with 14 bases in the middle. CDR3 bases: TGTGCCAGCAGTTACGGACTAGGGGCTGATGAAGCTTTCTTT. This translates into CASSYGLGADEAFF.

The V gene is TRBV5-6, the J gene TRBJ1-5; 9 bases match TRBD1. The CDR3 consists of 15 residues. V gave up 4 bases and J gave up 4 bases; unmatched junction bases: 6. The germline V gene has CDR1 SGHDT and CDR2 YYEEEE. The DNA of the CDR3 is TGTGCCAGCAGCATGCGACAGGGGGGGAATCAGCCCCAGCATTTT. Protein: CASSMRQGGNQPQHF.

This chain links TRBV5-4 with TRBJ1-1; possible D gene TRBD1, 6 bases. There are 15 residues in the CDR3. V dropped 3 bases and J dropped 1 base, with 13 bases sitting between them. Germline-derived CDR1 and CDR2 are SGHNT and YYREEE (reference sequence). The CDR3 DNA reads TGTGCCAGCAGCTCCACTGACAGGTCGAACACTGAAGCTTTCTTT. Protein product: CASSSTDRSNTEAFF.

The V and J genes are TRBV28 and TRBJ2-1, with TRBD2 matching over 7 bases. Germline trimming cut 2 bases from V and 4 bases from J; bases unmatched to any gene: 5. CDR1 MDHEN and CDR2 SYDVKM come from the germline V gene. There are 15 residues in the CDR3. The CDR3 DNA reads as TGTGCCAGCAGTTTAATCGGGGGGACTTACAATGAGCAGTTCTTC. Residues: CASSLIGGTYNEQFF. Drawing the rest from reference TRBV28 and TRBJ2-1, the complete variable domain is DVKVTQSSRYLVKRTGEKVFLECVQDMDHENMFWYRQDPGLGLRLIYFSYDVKMKEKGDIPEGYSVSREKKERFSLILESASTNQTSMYLCASSLIGGTYNEQFFGPGTRLTVL.

The chain couples TRBV3-1 (or the pseudogene TRBV3-2) to TRBJ1-1; possibly TRBD1 for D (6 bases). This CDR3 has 17 residues. Germline V gene sequence: CDR1 LGHDT, CDR2 YNNKEL (reference sequence). Trimming pared 0 bases from V and 1 base from J, leaving 15 bases between. CDR3 coding DNA: TGTGCCAGCAGCCAAGAAGCTACAGGGCAGAGGAACACTGAAGCTTTCTTT. Amino acids: CASSQEATGQRNTEAFF.

The chain carries TRBV6-6 and TRBJ1-5, with D possibly TRBD1 on 6 matching bases. V was shortened by 5 bases and J by 3 bases, with 17 bases between the two germline ends. Looked up from germline, CDR1 is MNHNY and CDR2 is SVGAGI (reference sequence). The CDR3 is 16 amino acids. This CDR3 is CASSAPPDRPNQPQHF. CDR3 nucleotide sequence: TGTGCCAGCAGTGCCCCCCCGGACAGACCCAATCAGCCCCAGCATTTT.

The rearrangement links TRBV2 to TRBJ2-3; TRBD1 agrees at 7 bases. CDR1 is SNHLY and CDR2 is FYNNEI in the germline V gene. The J segment lost 7 bases and the V segment lost 6 bases, leaving 19 bases of the junction unmatched. This CDR3 spans 17 amino acids. In nucleotides, the CDR3 is TGTGCCAGCAGGGGAGACAGGGTCGTATTTGGTCGAAATACGCAGTATTTT. This codes for CASRGDRVVFGRNTQYF.